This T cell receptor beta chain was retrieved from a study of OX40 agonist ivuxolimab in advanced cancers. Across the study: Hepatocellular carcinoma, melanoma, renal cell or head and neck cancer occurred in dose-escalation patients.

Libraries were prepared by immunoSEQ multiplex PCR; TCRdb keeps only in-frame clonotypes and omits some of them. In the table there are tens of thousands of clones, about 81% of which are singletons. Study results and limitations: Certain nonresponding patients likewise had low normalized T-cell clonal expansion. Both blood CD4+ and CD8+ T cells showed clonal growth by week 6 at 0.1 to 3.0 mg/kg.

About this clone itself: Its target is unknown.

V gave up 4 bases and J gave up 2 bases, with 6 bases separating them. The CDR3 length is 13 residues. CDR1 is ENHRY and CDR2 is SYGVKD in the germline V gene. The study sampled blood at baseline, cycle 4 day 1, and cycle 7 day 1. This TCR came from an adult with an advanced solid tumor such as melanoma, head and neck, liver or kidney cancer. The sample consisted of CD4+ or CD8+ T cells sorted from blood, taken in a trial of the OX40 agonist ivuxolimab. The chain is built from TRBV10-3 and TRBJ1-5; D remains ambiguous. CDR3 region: CAISGPGNQPQHF. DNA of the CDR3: TGTGCCATCAGTGGACCCGGCAATCAGCCCCAGCATTTT.